The 13 T cell receptor beta chains listed next were all sequenced from one sample in a study of T-cell reconstitution after alpha-beta-depleted transplantation in children. Researchers prepared the TCRbeta library using unique molecular identifiers, the study reports. TCRdb itself ran the PCR reads through MiXCR, one entry per CDR3 protein. Among 73,000 or so distinct CDR3 sequences, roughly 5% were seen once, and the ten largest hold under 20%. Sequenced material: PBMCs, mostly from graft donor cells, taken 180 days after TCRalphabeta/CD19-depleted stem cell transplant. The receptors here all came from a boy in the first two years of life who had a stem cell transplant for acute myeloid leukemia, so the T cells may come from the graft donor.

This clonotype was detected many times. The CDR3 DNA reads TGCGCCAGCAGCCACAAGGGGGCGGACGATGAGCAGTTCTTC. Translation: CASSHKGADDEQFF. The J gene is TRBJ2-1, the V gene TRBV4-3, with TRBD1 matching 7 bases. CDR1 LGHNA and CDR2 YSLEER come from the germline V gene. V was clipped by 3 bases and J by 8 bases; unmatched bases: 7. This CDR3 has 14 amino acids.

Ten or more counts support this clonotype. The chain links TRBV5-5 to TRBJ1-5; tentatively, D is TRBD1 (5 bases). The V end was cut by 2 bases, the J end by 3 bases, with 12 bases between. The germline gives CDR1 SGHKS, CDR2 YYEKEE (reference sequence). The CDR3 extends over 15 amino acids. The CDR3 reads CASSFVGANNQPQHF. In DNA, the CDR3 is TGTGCCAGCAGCTTTGTAGGGGCCAACAATCAGCCCCAGCATTTT.

This clonotype was seen many times. The gene calls are TRBV7-2 and TRBJ1-2; no firm D call. The CDR3 is 15 amino acids. Germline V gives CDR1 SGHTA, CDR2 FQGNSA. Trimming pared 1 base from V and 4 bases from J, leaving 13 bases between. CDR3 sequence: CASSLDPTGFYGYTF. As DNA, the CDR3 is TGTGCCAGCAGCTTAGACCCCACCGGCTTCTATGGCTACACCTTC.

This clonotype was picked up many times. The rearrangement uses TRBV5-1 and TRBJ1-1; D not certain. Germline V gene sequence: CDR1 SGHRS, CDR2 YFSETQ. CDR3 length: 13 residues. The V end was cut by 3 bases, the J end by 1 base, with 7 bases between. The CDR3 bases are TGCGCCAGCAGCTACAACAGGAACACTGAAGCTTTCTTT. Its protein is CASSYNRNTEAFF.

This clonotype occurred many times. The rearrangement links TRBV7-2 to TRBJ1-5, with 7 positions matching TRBD1. Germline-derived CDR1 and CDR2 are SGHTA and FQGNSA. Losses at the gene ends were 5 bases for V and 6 bases for J; bases not matched to a gene: 7. This CDR3 has 14 residues. In DNA, the CDR3 is TGTGCCAGCAGCCCCGAAGGGGGCGTTCAGCCCCAGCATTTT. This gives the protein CASSPEGGVQPQHF.

The sample holds many counts of this clonotype. The chain uses TRBV19 and TRBJ2-1, with D unresolved. Trimming took off 6 bases at V and 8 bases at J, with 14 bases between the two ends. Germline CDR1 is LNHDA and CDR2 is SQIVND (reference sequence). The CDR3 runs 13 residues. The CDR3 loop is CASSLLIGDEQFF. The CDR3 DNA reads as TGTGCCAGTAGCCTCCTTATAGGCGATGAGCAGTTCTTC.

Ten or more counts support this clonotype. The V call is TRBV7-2, the J call TRBJ2-3, with D maybe TRBD1 (5 bases). Looked up from germline, CDR1 is SGHTA and CDR2 is FQGNSA. V lost 2 bases and J lost 1, with 13 bases in between. The CDR3 length is 16 residues. The DNA for the CDR3 is TGTGCCAGCAGCTTAAATGGGGCTGCGGGCACAGATACGCAGTATTTT. It translates to CASSLNGAAGTDTQYF.

The sample holds many counts of this clonotype. The chain couples TRBV5-6 to TRBJ2-3; TRBD1 agrees at 8 bases. Germline CDR1 is SGHDT and CDR2 is YYEEEE. The CDR3 extends over 15 amino acids. The trim removed 0 bases at V and 4 bases at J, leaving 4 bases unmatched. The DNA for the CDR3 is TGTGCCAGCAGCTTGGCCAACAGGGGGTCAGATACGCAGTATTTT. Protein: CASSLANRGSDTQYF.

This clonotype has a count of ten or more. The chain recombines TRBV19 with TRBJ1-6; 7 bases map to TRBD1. CDR1 is LNHDA and CDR2 is SQIVND in the germline V gene (reference sequence). Trimming took 5 bases from V and 7 from J; bases not matched to a gene: 14. The length of the CDR3 is 17 residues. CDR3 sequence (DNA): TGTGCCAGTAGTCACGCGAGCGGGACAGCGTCAAATTCACCCCTCCACTTT. Protein product: CASSHASGTASNSPLHF. Together with reference TRBV19 and TRBJ1-6, the CDR3 gives the full variable domain: DGGITQSPKYLFRKEGQNVTLSCEQNLNHDAMYWYRQDPGQGLRLIYYSQIVNDFQKGDIAEGYSVSREKKESFPLTVTSAQKNPTAFYLCASSHASGTASNSPLHFGNGTRLTVT.

This clonotype was counted many times. J is TRBJ2-3 and V is TRBV15; tentatively, D is TRBD1 or TRBD2 (6 bases each). The CDR3 spans 15 residues. Germline CDR1 is LNHNV and CDR2 is YYDKDF (reference sequence). Trimming took off 1 base at V and 1 base at J, with 9 bases between the two ends. The CDR3: CATSRVRGGTDTQYF. CDR3 sequence (DNA): TGTGCCACCAGCAGAGTAAGGGGGGGCACAGATACGCAGTATTTT.

The chain recombines TRBV23-1 with TRBJ2-3; D might be TRBD1 (6 bases). TRBV23-1 is flagged as an ORF with uncertain function. Trimming removed 0 bases at V and 6 bases at J, with 19 bases between. The CDR3 is made up of 17 amino acids. The CDR3 nucleotides read TGCGCCAGCAGTCAATCGGCGACAGGCCTGCTTAAGGATACGCAGTATTTT. Protein product: CASSQSATGLLKDTQYF.

This clonotype came up many times. The J gene is TRBJ2-3, the V gene TRBV5-1, with 8 bases identical to TRBD2. The CDR3 runs to 15 residues. Trimming at V came to 3 bases and at J to 0 bases, leaving 3 bases not matched to a gene. The germline CDR1 and CDR2 sequences are SGHRS and YFSETQ. The DNA for the CDR3 is TGCGCCAGCAGCTCGTTAGCGGGAAGCACAGATACGCAGTATTTT. This encodes CASSSLAGSTDTQYF.

In this sample, this clonotype turned up many times. The chain links TRBV12-3 or TRBV12-4 to TRBJ1-3; no clear D. This CDR3 spans 17 amino acids. V was pared by 5 bases and J by 0 bases, with 17 bases between. The CDR3 bases are TGTGCCAGCAGTCGTGACTTAGACGGACTCTCTGGAAACACCATATATTTT. Its protein product is CASSRDLDGLSGNTIYF.